This entry lists 27 T cell receptor beta chains sequenced from one sample in a study of response to subunit inactivated influenza vaccine. TCRdb re-derived calls from the RT-PCR reads in MiXCR, one entry per CDR3 protein. The data show roughly 500,000 distinct CDR3 sequences, with 15% to 20% seen just once and 2.5% to 3.5% held by the top ten. The source was CD4+ T cells sorted from PBMCs, collected roughly 24 months after vaccination. All receptors come from a man between 45 and 75 years old who received an inactivated influenza vaccine.

This clonotype was picked up many times. This rearrangement joins TRBV2 to TRBJ1-1; 8 nucleotides match TRBD1. This CDR3 has 13 residues. CDR1 is SNHLY and CDR2 is FYNNEI in the germline V gene. V shed 3 bases and J 10 bases; nucleotides not matched to a gene: 7. The CDR3 nucleotides read TGTGCCAGCAGTGATGCGACAGGGGACAGAGCTTTCTTT. Amino acid sequence: CASSDATGDRAFF.

This clonotype was seen at least ten times. The V and J genes are TRBV12-3 or TRBV12-4 and TRBJ2-1; no reliable D call. This CDR3 region has 16 residues. V dropped 5 bases and J dropped 5 bases, with 19 bases sitting between them. CDR3 residues: CASSERLAISHNEQFF. Here the CDR3 DNA reads TGTGCCAGCAGTGAGCGACTGGCCATCAGCCACAATGAGCAGTTCTTC.

This chain links TRBV20-1 with TRBJ2-7, with D possibly TRBD1 on 5 matching bases. The germline V and J ends were trimmed by 0 bases and 3 bases, with 6 bases remaining between them. The CDR3 is made up of 12 amino acids. Germline loops: CDR1 DFQATT, CDR2 SNEGSKA (reference sequence). The CDR3 DNA reads as TGCAGTGCTAGAGAAGGGGTCTACGAGCAGTACTTC. This gives the protein CSAREGVYEQYF.

The V and J genes are TRBV7-2 and TRBJ2-1, with D perhaps TRBD1 (6 bases). The germline gives CDR1 SGHTA, CDR2 FQGNSA. CDR3 length equals 13 residues. Trimming cost V 5 bases and J 9 bases, with 14 bases left between them. The CDR3 DNA is TGTGCCAGCAGCGCCAACCAGGGGAGTGAGCAGTTCTTC. Translating it yields CASSANQGSEQFF.

This clonotype was observed a handful of times. The chain recombines TRBV4-3 with TRBJ2-1, with 11 bases that match TRBD1. The J segment lost 6 bases and the V segment lost 4 bases, leaving 17 bases of the junction unmatched. The CDR3 is 19 amino acids. The V gene's germline CDR1 is LGHNA and CDR2 YSLEER. CDR3: CASSPGARTGGSIPNEQFF. CDR3 sequence (DNA): TGCGCCAGCAGCCCCGGGGCCAGGACAGGGGGCTCGATCCCCAATGAGCAGTTCTTC.

This clonotype was counted only a few times. The gene calls are TRBV12-3 or TRBV12-4 and TRBJ1-5; 7 nucleotides agree with TRBD1. V dropped 3 bases and J dropped 5; count of bases not matched to a gene: 7. The CDR3 consists of 15 residues. The CDR3 is CASSFAGGADQPQHF. The CDR3 DNA sequence: TGTGCCAGCAGTTTCGCAGGGGGTGCGGATCAGCCCCAGCATTTT.

The table lists this clonotype with a few counts. The chain links TRBV28 to TRBJ2-7, with a tentative D call TRBD1 (5 bases). CDR1 MDHEN and CDR2 SYDVKM come from the germline V gene. The germline V and J ends were trimmed by 7 bases and 3 bases, with 13 bases remaining between them. The CDR3 spans 13 residues. CDR3 region: CASKIGQNYEQYF. The CDR3 nucleotides read TGTGCCAGCAAAATAGGACAAAACTACGAGCAGTACTTC.

The V gene is TRBV20-1, the J gene TRBJ2-7; TRBD2 matches at 12 bases. The V gene's germline CDR1 is DFQATT and CDR2 SNEGSKA (reference sequence). The V segment lost 0 bases and the J segment 3 bases; nucleotides outside the gene matches: 9. This CDR3 contains 17 residues. CDR3 coding DNA: TGCAGTGCTAGAGATCCACTAGCGGGAGGAAGGGGCTACGAGCAGTACTTC. Residues: CSARDPLAGGRGYEQYF.

The chain employs TRBV11-1 and TRBJ2-7; D gene unclear. Germline lookup yields CDR1 SGHAT and CDR2 FQDESV (reference sequence). V was shortened by 2 bases and J by 5 bases, with 10 bases between the two germline ends. The CDR3 covers 13 residues. The CDR3 DNA sequence: TGTGCCAGCAGCTTAAGAATAGCCAACGAGCAGTACTTC. Protein product: CASSLRIANEQYF.

This clonotype was detected only a few times. The chain uses TRBV29-1 and TRBJ1-5; D uncertain. CDR1 is SQVTM, CDR2 ANQGSEA, per germline. This CDR3 comprises 13 residues. The V end lost 5 bases, the J end lost 0 bases, and 8 bases lay between the germline ends. The CDR3 coding sequence is TGCAGCGTTACGGACGGTAGCAATCAGCCCCAGCATTTT. Protein product: CSVTDGSNQPQHF.

This clonotype was observed many times. V is TRBV12-3 or TRBV12-4 and J is TRBJ2-6; D remains unclear. The CDR3 totals 13 residues. The V end was cut by 6 bases, the J end by 1 base, with 4 bases between. As DNA, the CDR3 is TGTGCCAGCAGGGTATCTGGGGCCAACGTCCTGACTTTC. This sequence encodes CASRVSGANVLTF.

This clonotype was detected a few times. J is TRBJ2-7 and V is TRBV9, with a weak D call TRBD2 (5 bases). CDR3 length: 14 residues. Germline-derived CDR1 and CDR2 are SGDLS and YYNGEE. The germline V and J ends were trimmed by 4 bases and 3 bases, with 14 bases remaining between them. CDR3 in DNA: TGTGCCAGCAGCCCCCACGAGGGTAACTACGAGCAGTACTTC. Its translation: CASSPHEGNYEQYF.

This sequence joins TRBV10-2 and TRBJ2-3; 10 bases are shared with TRBD2. There are 14 residues in the CDR3. Trimming removed 4 bases from V and 6 bases from J; junction bases left unmatched: 4. CDR1 WSHSY and CDR2 SAAADI come from the germline V gene. This CDR3 is CASSAAGGPDTQYF. In nucleotides, the CDR3 is TGCGCCAGCAGTGCAGCGGGGGGGCCCGATACGCAGTATTTT.

The V gene is TRBV5-1, the J gene TRBJ2-3; 10 positions agree with TRBD2. This CDR3 region has 15 residues. CDR1 and CDR2 from the germline V gene are SGHRS and YFSETQ. Germline trimming cut 3 bases from V and 4 bases from J; bases unmatched to any gene: 5. CDR3 sequence (DNA): TGCGCCAGCAGCTCCCTAGCGGGGGATCCAGATACGCAGTATTTT. It encodes CASSSLAGDPDTQYF.

This clonotype was seen a handful of times. The CDR3: CSASDRSLGYNEQFF. CDR3 DNA: TGCAGTGCTAGTGACCGAAGCTTGGGATACAATGAGCAGTTCTTC. J is TRBJ2-1 and V is TRBV20-1, with D uncertain. Germline values: CDR1 DFQATT, CDR2 SNEGSKA (reference sequence). V was trimmed by 3 bases and J by 4 bases, leaving 16 bases between them. The CDR3 is 15 amino acids.

The chain has TRBV20-1 and TRBJ2-3; possibly TRBD1 for D (5 bases). CDR1 DFQATT and CDR2 SNEGSKA come from the germline V gene (reference sequence). The germline V and J ends were trimmed by 2 bases and 0 bases, with 6 bases remaining between them. The length of the CDR3 is 13 residues. In DNA, the CDR3 is TGCAGTGCTAGACCAGGGAGCACAGATACGCAGTATTTT. This codes for CSARPGSTDTQYF.

The chain links TRBV20-1 to TRBJ1-5, with 9 bases that match TRBD1. The CDR3 extends over 13 amino acids. Germline V CDR1 and CDR2: DFQATT, SNEGSKA (reference sequence). J lost 4 bases, V lost 3 bases, and 1 base had no gene match. CDR3 protein: CSASGTGNQPQHF. CDR3 bases: TGCAGTGCTAGCGGGACAGGGAATCAGCCCCAGCATTTT.

With regard to this clonotype: This could be a read error, since a much larger clone is one nucleotide away. The chain has TRBV28 and TRBJ2-1; maybe TRBD1 (5 bases). Germline CDR1 and CDR2: MDHEN and SYDVKM. The length of the CDR3 is 14 residues. V lost 0 bases, J lost 3 bases, and 6 bases lay in between. The CDR3 nucleotides are TGTGCCAGCAGTTTATGGGACAACTACAATGAGCAGTTCTTC. It codes for CASSLWDNYNEQFF.

V and J are TRBV20-1 and TRBJ1-1, with D possibly being TRBD1 (5 bases). The CDR3 consists of 12 residues. Germline loops: CDR1 DFQATT, CDR2 SNEGSKA (reference sequence). The V end lost 6 bases, the J end lost 1 base, and 9 bases lay between the germline ends. DNA of the CDR3: TGCAGTGCCGACAGCCAGAACACTGAAGCTTTCTTT. The encoded protein is CSADSQNTEAFF.

The chain couples TRBV7-8 to TRBJ2-3; the D is unclear. Trimming removed 5 bases at V and 7 bases at J, with 7 bases between. Germline V gene sequence: CDR1 SGHVS, CDR2 FQNEAQ. The CDR3 consists of 11 residues. Here the CDR3 DNA reads TGTGCCAGCAGCATCCAGTATACGCAGTATTTT. This translates into CASSIQYTQYF.

The chain combines TRBV10-3 with TRBJ1-2, with no clear D. Trimming took off 0 bases at V and 2 bases at J, with 10 bases between the two ends. CDR3 size: 15 residues. CDR1 is ENHRY and CDR2 is SYGVKD in the germline V gene. In DNA form, the CDR3 reads TGTGCCATCAGTGAGTCGATTGTTACGAACTATGGCTACACCTTC. Its protein product is CAISESIVTNYGYTF.

The chain couples TRBV5-6 to TRBJ1-2; perhaps TRBD1 as D (5 bases). CDR3 length: 12 residues. V was shortened by 3 bases and J by 7 bases, with 10 bases between the two germline ends. Germline CDR1 SGHDT, CDR2 YYEEEE. The DNA for the CDR3 is TGTGCCAGCAGCTCAAGGGACGGTGGCTACACCTTC. It specifies CASSSRDGGYTF.

This clonotype was picked up a small number of times. This chain links TRBV7-2 with TRBJ2-7; TRBD1 aligns across 7 bases. V shed 5 bases and J 4 bases; nucleotides not matched to a gene: 14. The CDR3 is 16 amino acids. Germline CDR1 reads SGHTA; CDR2 reads FQGNSA. The DNA of the CDR3 is TGTGCCAGCAGCCGCTCCCCCGGGACAGCGACGTACGAGCAGTACTTC. This codes for CASSRSPGTATYEQYF.

This clonotype was seen at least ten times. This sequence joins TRBV5-1 and TRBJ2-2, with a weak D call TRBD1 (5 bases). Germline CDR1 SGHRS, CDR2 YFSETQ. V shed 4 bases and J shed 3 bases, with 10 bases lying between them. The CDR3 totals 14 residues. The CDR3 DNA reads TGCGCCAGCAGCGCCAGGGTCGACACCGGGGAGCTGTTTTTT. Encoded protein: CASSARVDTGELFF.

This clonotype was seen more than once but under ten times. The CDR3 is CASSDSYGNYGYTF. CDR3 DNA: TGTGCCAGCAGTGACTCGTATGGGAACTATGGCTACACCTTC. The chain is built from TRBV6-4 and TRBJ1-2; unclear D gene. In germline, CDR1 is MRHNA, CDR2 SNTAGT. The CDR3 covers 14 residues. V was cut by 0 bases and J by 2 bases, with 7 bases left in between.

This clonotype was seen a few times. The chain joins TRBV12-3 or TRBV12-4 to TRBJ1-5; D not certain. The CDR3 spans 15 residues. Trimming left V 3 bases short and J 2 bases short, with 11 bases between. This CDR3 reads CASSFGVGGNQPQHF. CDR3 nucleotide sequence: TGTGCCAGCAGTTTCGGGGTCGGGGGCAATCAGCCCCAGCATTTT.

V and J are TRBV12-3 or TRBV12-4 and TRBJ2-7; D remains ambiguous. Between the trimmed V and J ends, which lost 2 bases and 2 bases, there was a span of 7 bases. This CDR3 is built from 13 residues. CDR3 in DNA: TGTGCCAGCAGTTTATCTTATGCCTACGAGCAGTACTTC. Amino acids: CASSLSYAYEQYF.